The rows below give T cell receptor beta chains drawn from one sample of a study of radiotherapy plus CTLA-4 blockade in lung cancer. Here immunoSEQ multiplex PCR was the method, and the copy in TCRdb shows in-frame clones only, minus some. Here the sample spans 45,000 to 75,000 clones, over 70% being singletons. The specimen comprised peripheral blood, sampled from a patient treated with radiotherapy plus ipilimumab. Receptors originate from a human donor with non-small cell lung cancer who had a partial response to radiotherapy plus ipilimumab. Both conserved end residues are part of each CDR3. Each record gives: V gene, CDR3 length, J gene, D gene, CDR3 protein, CDR3 DNA. A D gene is named only where the DNA matches it firmly.

TRBV5-4	14	TRBJ1-2	.	CASSAGTLDYGYTF	TGTGCCAGCAGTGCCGGGACTCTCGACTATGGCTACACCTTC
TRBV9	15	TRBJ2-5	TRBD1	CASSPSNRGQETQYF	TGTGCCAGCAGCCCTTCTAACAGGGGTCAAGAGACCCAGTACTTC
TRBV7-6	15	TRBJ2-1	TRBD1	CASSPPQGAWNEQFF	TGTGCCAGCAGCCCCCCGCAGGGGGCCTGGAATGAGCAGTTCTTC
TRBV28	18	TRBJ1-6	TRBD1	CASSLPPFTGVNNSPLHF	TGTGCCAGCAGTTTACCGCCTTTCACAGGGGTAAATAATTCACCCCTCCACTTT
TRBV19	15	TRBJ1-6	TRBD1	CASKPTGALYSPLHF	TGTGCCAGTAAACCTACAGGGGCGTTGTATTCACCCCTCCACTTT
TRBV7-9	15	TRBJ2-1	TRBD2	CASSPSGGRGNEQFF	TGTGCCAGCAGCCCCAGCGGGGGCCGAGGGAATGAGCAGTTCTTC
TRBV5-6	16	TRBJ2-2	TRBD1	CASTRGTGELTGELFF	TGTGCCAGCACGCGTGGGACAGGAGAACTCACCGGGGAGCTGTTTTTT
TRBV27	15	TRBJ2-7	.	CASSLSGQGFAEQYF	TGTGCCAGCAGTTTAAGCGGTCAGGGGTTTGCCGAGCAGTACTTC
TRBV7-8	11	TRBJ2-1	.	CASSFENEQFF	TGTGCCAGCAGCTTTGAGAATGAGCAGTTCTTC
TRBV19	13	TRBJ2-2	.	CASSPTKTGELFF	TGTGCCAGTAGTCCCACAAAAACCGGGGAGCTGTTTTTT
TRBV5-5	16	TRBJ1-6	TRBD1	CASSLVGTERNSPLHF	TGTGCCAGCAGCTTGGTCGGGACAGAGCGAAATTCACCCCTCCACTTT
TRBV11-2	16	TRBJ1-2	TRBD1	CASSSNRGQVDYGYTF	TGTGCCAGCAGCTCCAATCGGGGACAGGTGGACTATGGCTACACCTTC
TRBV6-6	16	TRBJ1-4	TRBD1	CASSHPGQGRKEKLFF	TGTGCCAGCAGTCACCCGGGACAGGGGAGAAAGGAAAAACTGTTTTTT